The T cell receptor (beta chain) described here comes from a study of T cells after posttransplantation cyclophosphamide. The study, taken as a whole, reports: Later post-transplant blood repertoires were often dominated by donor CD8+ memory clones. Recipient CMV seropositivity and CMV reactivation strongly tracked TRB clonality. Skin or GI-infiltrating T cells shared few TRB sequences with blood.

This related bone marrow graft donor gave peripheral blood on the day of marrow donation. This table comes from immunoSEQ multiplex PCR, and its TCRdb copy is limited to in-frame clones, with some not included. The table lists about 40,000 clones, with no singletons. The CDR3 contains 16 residues. CDR1 is LNHDA and CDR2 is SQIVND in the germline V gene (reference sequence). Trimming took 4 bases from V and 4 from J, leaving 16 bases between them. The sample holds many counts of this clone. Its target is unknown. V and J are TRBV19 and TRBJ2-2, with a possible D match to TRBD1 (6 bases). Sequencing was carried out using PBMCs. The receptor was derived from a man aged 25-45 years in good health and a related stem cell transplant donor. This CDR3 is CASSTRTAPSTGELFF. Written as DNA, the CDR3 is TGTGCCAGTAGTACAAGGACAGCCCCCAGCACCGGGGAGCTGTTTTTT.